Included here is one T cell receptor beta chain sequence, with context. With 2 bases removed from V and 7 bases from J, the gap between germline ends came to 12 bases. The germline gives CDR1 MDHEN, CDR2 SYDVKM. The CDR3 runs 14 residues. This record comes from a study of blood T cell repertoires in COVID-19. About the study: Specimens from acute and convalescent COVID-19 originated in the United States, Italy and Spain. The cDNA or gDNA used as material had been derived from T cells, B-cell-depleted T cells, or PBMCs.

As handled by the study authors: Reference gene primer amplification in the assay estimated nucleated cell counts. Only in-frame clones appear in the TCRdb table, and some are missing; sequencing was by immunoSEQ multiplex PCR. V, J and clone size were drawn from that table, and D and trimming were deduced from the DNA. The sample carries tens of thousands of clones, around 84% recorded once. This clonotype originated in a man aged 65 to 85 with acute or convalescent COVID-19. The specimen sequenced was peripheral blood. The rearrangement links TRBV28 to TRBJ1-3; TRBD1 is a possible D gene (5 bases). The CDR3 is CASSLSLGGNTIYF. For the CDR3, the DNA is TGTGCCAGCAGTTTAAGTCTGGGGGGTAACACCATATATTTT.